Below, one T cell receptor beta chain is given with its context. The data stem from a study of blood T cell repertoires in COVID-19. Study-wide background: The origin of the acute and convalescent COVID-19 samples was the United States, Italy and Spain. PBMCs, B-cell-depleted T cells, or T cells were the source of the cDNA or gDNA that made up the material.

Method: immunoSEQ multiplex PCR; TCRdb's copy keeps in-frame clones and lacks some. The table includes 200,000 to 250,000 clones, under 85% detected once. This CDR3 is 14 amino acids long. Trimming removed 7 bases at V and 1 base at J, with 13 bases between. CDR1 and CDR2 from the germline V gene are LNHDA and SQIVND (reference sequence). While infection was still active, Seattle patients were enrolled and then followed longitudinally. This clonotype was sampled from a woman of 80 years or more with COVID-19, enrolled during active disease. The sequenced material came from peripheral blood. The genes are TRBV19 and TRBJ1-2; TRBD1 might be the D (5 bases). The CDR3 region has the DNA TGTGCCAGTACCCGGACAAACCTTAACTATGGCTACACCTTC. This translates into CASTRTNLNYGYTF.